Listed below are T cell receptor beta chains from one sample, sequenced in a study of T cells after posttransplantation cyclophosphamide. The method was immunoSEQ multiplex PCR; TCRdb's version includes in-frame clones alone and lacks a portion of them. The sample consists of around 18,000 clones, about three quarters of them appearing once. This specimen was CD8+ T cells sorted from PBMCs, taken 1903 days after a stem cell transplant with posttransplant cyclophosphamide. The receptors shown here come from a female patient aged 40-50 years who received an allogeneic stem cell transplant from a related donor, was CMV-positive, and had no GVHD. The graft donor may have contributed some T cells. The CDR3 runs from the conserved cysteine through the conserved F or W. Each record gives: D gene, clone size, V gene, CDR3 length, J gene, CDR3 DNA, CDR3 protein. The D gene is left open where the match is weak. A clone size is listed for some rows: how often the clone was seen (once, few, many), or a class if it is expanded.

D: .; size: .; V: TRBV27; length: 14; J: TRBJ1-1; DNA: TGTGCCAGCAGTTCAGGACAAGCGAACACTGAAGCTTTCTTT; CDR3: CASSSGQANTEAFF
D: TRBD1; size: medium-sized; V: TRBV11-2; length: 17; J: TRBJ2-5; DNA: TGTGCCAGCAGCCCAGGGGACAGGGGGCGCGGCTGGGAGACCCAGTACTTC; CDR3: CASSPGDRGRGWETQYF
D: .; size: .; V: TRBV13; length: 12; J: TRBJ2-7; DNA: TGTGCCAGCAGCATTGGGACTTCCGAACAGTACTTC; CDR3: CASSIGTSEQYF
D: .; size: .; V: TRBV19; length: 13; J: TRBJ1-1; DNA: TGTGCCAGTAGCCCGAGTATGAACACTGAAGCTTTCTTT; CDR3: CASSPSMNTEAFF
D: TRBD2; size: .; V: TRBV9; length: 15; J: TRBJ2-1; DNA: TGTGCCAGCAGCGCTCTAGCGGGCCCCGCAGATGAGCAGTTCTTC; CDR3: CASSALAGPADEQFF
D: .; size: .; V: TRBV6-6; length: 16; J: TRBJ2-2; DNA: TGTGCCAGCAGTCCCGGGAGGACAGCGAACACCGGGGAGCTGTTTTTT; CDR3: CASSPGRTANTGELFF
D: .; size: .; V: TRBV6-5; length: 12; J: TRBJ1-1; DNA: TGTGCCAGCAGCAGGATTGGCACTGAAGCTTTCTTT; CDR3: CASSRIGTEAFF
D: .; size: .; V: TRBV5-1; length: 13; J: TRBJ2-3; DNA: TGCGCCAGCAGCTCCGACAACACAGATACGCAGTATTTT; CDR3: CASSSDNTDTQYF
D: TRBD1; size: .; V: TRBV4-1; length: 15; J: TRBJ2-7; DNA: TGCGCCAGCAGCCCATCTGGGACAGCTCCCTACGAGCAGTACTTC; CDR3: CASSPSGTAPYEQYF
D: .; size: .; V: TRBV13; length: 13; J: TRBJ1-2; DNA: TGTGCCAGCAGTCCGGGACTACTCTATGGCTACACCTTC; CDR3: CASSPGLLYGYTF
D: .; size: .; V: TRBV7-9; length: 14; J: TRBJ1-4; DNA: TGTGCCAGCAGCGATAGACAGGCAAGGGAAAAACTGTTTTTT; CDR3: CASSDRQAREKLFF
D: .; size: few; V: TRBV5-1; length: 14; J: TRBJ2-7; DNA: TGCGCCAGCAGCTTTTCGAGGGAGGATGGCGAGCAGTACTTC; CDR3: CASSFSREDGEQYF
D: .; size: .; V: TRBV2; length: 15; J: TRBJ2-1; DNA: TGTGCCAGCGGGTCCCATCAGACTACTTACAATGAGCAGTTCTTC; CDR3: CASGSHQTTYNEQFF
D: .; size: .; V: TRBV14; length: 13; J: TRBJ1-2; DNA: TGTGCCAGCAGCCAAGGACAGGCTTATGGCTACACCTTC; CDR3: CASSQGQAYGYTF
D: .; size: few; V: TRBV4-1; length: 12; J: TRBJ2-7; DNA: TGCGCCAGCTTCTCACATTCTAGGGAGCAGTACTTC; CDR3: CASFSHSREQYF
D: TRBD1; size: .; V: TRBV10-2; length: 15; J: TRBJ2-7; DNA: TGCGCCAGCAGAGACATGGGACAGGGTATGTACGAGCAGTACTTC; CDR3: CASRDMGQGMYEQYF
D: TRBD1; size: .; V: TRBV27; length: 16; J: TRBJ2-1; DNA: TGTGCCAGCAGTCCCTCAACAGGGGAATCACACAATGAGCAGTTCTTC; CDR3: CASSPSTGESHNEQFF
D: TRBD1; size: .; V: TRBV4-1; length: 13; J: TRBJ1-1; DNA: TGCGCCAGCAGCCAGGCAGGGGACAGTGAAGCTTTCTTT; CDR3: CASSQAGDSEAFF
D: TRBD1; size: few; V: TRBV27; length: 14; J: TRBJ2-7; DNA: TGTGCCAGCAGAGAGGGACAGGAGTTTTACGAGCAGTACTTC; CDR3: CASREGQEFYEQYF
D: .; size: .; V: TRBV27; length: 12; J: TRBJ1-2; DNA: TGTGCCAGCAGTTTAGGAGGGGACGGCTACACCTTC; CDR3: CASSLGGDGYTF
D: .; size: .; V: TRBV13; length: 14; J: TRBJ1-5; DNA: TGTGCCAGCAGCTTAGGTAAGGGCACAGGGCCCCAGCATTTT; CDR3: CASSLGKGTGPQHF
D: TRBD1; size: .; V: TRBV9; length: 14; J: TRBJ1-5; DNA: TGTGCCAGCAGCCCACGGACAGGGCGGGGGCCCCAGCATTTT; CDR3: CASSPRTGRGPQHF
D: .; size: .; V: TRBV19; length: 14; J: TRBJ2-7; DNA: TGTGCCAGTAGTATAGACGACGAGACCGGGACACAGTACTTC; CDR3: CASSIDDETGTQYF
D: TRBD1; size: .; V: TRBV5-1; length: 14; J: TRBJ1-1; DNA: TGCGCCAGCAGCTTGGCGGACAGGGGGACTGAAGCTTTCTTT; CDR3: CASSLADRGTEAFF
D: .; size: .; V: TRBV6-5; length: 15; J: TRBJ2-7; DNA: TGTGCCAGCAGTTCTCTGAGGGCTCTAGGCCACGAGCAGTACTTC; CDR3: CASSSLRALGHEQYF
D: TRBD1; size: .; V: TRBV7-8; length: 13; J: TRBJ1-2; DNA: TGTGCCAGCAGCTCGGACAGGGGTGGGGGCTACACCTTC; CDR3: CASSSDRGGGYTF
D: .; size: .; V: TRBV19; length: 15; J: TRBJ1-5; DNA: TGTGCCAGTAGGAATGGCCCGTATAGCAATCAGCCCCAGCATTTT; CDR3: CASRNGPYSNQPQHF
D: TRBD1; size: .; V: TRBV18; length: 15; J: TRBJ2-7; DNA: TGTGCCAGCTCACCACCCCGGGACAGGCCTTACGAGCAGTACTTC; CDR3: CASSPPRDRPYEQYF
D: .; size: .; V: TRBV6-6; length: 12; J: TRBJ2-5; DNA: TGTGCCAGCAGCCCGGGCCAAGAGACCCAGTACTTC; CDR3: CASSPGQETQYF
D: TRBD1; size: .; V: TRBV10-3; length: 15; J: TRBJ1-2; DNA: TGTGCCATCAGTGACCGGACAGGGGACAACTATGGCTACACCTTC; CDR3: CAISDRTGDNYGYTF
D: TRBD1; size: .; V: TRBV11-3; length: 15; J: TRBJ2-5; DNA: TGTGCCAGCAGCCCAGGGACAGGGGATGGGGAGACCCAGTACTTC; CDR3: CASSPGTGDGETQYF
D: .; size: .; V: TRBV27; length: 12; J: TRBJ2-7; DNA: TGTGCCAGCAGTTATGACAGTTACGAGCAGTACTTC; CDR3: CASSYDSYEQYF
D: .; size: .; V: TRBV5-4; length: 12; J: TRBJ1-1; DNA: TGTGCCAGCAGACGCGGTTACACTGAAGCTTTCTTT; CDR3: CASRRGYTEAFF
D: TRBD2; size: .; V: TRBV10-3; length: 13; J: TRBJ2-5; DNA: TGTGCCATCGGCGGGGGGCCCTCGGGGGCCCAGTACTTC; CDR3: CAIGGGPSGAQYF
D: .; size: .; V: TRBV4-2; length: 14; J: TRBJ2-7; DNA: TGTGCCAGCAGCCCAGAGGGGGGGCCCTACGAGCAGTACTTT; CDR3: CASSPEGGPYEQYF
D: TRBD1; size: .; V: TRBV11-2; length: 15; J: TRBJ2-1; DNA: TGTGCCAGCAGCTCGGGACAGGGAAACTACAATGAGCAGTTCTTC; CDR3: CASSSGQGNYNEQFF
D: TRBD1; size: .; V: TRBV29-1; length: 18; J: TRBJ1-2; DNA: TGCAGCGTTGAAGATCCCCTCCGGACAGGGTCTCGAGGCTATGGCTACACCTTC; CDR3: CSVEDPLRTGSRGYGYTF